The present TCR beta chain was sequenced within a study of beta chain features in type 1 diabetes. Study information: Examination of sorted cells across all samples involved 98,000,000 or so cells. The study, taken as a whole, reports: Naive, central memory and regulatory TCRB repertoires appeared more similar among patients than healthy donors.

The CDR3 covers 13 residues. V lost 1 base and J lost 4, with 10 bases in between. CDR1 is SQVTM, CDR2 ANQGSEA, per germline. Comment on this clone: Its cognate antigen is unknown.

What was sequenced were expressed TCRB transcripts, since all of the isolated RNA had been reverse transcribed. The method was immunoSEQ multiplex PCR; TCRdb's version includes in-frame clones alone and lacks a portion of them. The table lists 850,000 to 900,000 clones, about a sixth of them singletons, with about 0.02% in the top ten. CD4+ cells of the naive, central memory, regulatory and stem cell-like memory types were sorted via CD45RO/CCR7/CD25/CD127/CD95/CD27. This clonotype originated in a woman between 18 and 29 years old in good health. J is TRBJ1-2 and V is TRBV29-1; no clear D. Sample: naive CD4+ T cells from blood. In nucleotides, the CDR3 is TGCAGCGTTGAAGCAGGCCAGGTCTATGGCTACACCTTC. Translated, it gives CSVEAGQVYGYTF.